The sequence of this TCR beta chain was determined in a study of metastatic and nonmetastatic thyroid tumors. Turning to the study itself: Repertoire data that came from the blood and tumor or nodule tissue of malignant and benign thyroid patients were compared.

All patients were treatment-naive before thyroid surgery. In the original workflow: Building a distant-metastasis classifier for papillary thyroid cancer drew on CDR3 differences across clinicopathological groups. TCRdb re-called the PCR reads via MiXCR. TCRdb assigned the V and J calls; the authors' analysis was not used. The table has some 90,000 clones, approximately 9% seen once. Germline V lookup: CDR1 SGHTA, CDR2 FQGNSA. Trimming pared 5 bases from V and 0 bases from J, leaving 7 bases between. This CDR3 is 13 amino acids long. Findings and caveats of the study: Benign nodules were reported to have significantly lower TCR beta diversity than malignant thyroid tumors, in blood and tumor.

To note about this clone: Its specificity is not known.

What was sequenced was blood. The source of this sequence is a female donor with papillary thyroid cancer or a benign thyroid nodule (not recorded which). Some clones in this sample may be carry-over from other donors' samples. The chain combines TRBV7-2 with TRBJ1-2, with a weak D call TRBD1 (6 bases). The CDR3 here is CASSGQTNYGYTF. Written as DNA, the CDR3 is TGTGCCAGCAGCGGACAGACTAACTATGGCTACACCTTC.